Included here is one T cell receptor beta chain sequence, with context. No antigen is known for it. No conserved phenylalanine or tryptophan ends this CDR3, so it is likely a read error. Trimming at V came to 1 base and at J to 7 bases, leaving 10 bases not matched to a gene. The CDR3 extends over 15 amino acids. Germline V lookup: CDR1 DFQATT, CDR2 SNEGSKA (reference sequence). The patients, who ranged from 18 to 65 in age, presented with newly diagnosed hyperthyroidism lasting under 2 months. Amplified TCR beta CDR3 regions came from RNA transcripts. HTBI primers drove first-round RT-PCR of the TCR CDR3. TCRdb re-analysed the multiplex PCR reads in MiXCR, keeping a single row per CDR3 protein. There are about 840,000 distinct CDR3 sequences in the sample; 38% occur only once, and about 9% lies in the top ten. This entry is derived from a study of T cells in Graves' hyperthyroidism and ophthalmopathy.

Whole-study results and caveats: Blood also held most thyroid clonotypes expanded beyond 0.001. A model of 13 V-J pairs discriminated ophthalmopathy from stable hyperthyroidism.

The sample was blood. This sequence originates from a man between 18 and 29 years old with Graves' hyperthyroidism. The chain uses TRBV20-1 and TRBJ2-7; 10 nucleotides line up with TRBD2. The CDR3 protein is CSARGLAGGGREQYL. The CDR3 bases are TGCAGTGCTAGAGGGTTAGCGGGAGGAGGCCGGGAGCAGTACCTC.